These 13 T cell receptor beta chains came from one sample sequenced in a study of cytotoxic CD8 clonotypes in ibrutinib-treated CLL. Assay used: immunoSEQ multiplex PCR; TCRdb lists only in-frame clones, some missing. The data show approximately 350,000 clones, approximately 67% seen once. The specimen was PBMCs, collected after 36 months of ibrutinib treatment. These TCRs come from a human donor with chronic lymphocytic leukemia.

This clone appeared a few times. The chain employs TRBV5-1 and TRBJ2-7; unclear D gene. The CDR3 length is 12 residues. Germline CDR1 reads SGHRS; CDR2 reads YFSETQ. V lost 2 bases and J lost 5, with 8 bases in between. DNA for the CDR3: TGCGCCAGCAGCTTCCTCCGCCACGAGCAGTACTTC. Translation: CASSFLRHEQYF.

The V and J genes are TRBV7-2 and TRBJ2-7; 9 bases align to TRBD2. V lost 3 bases, J lost 6 bases, and 6 bases stayed unmatched. Germline values: CDR1 SGHTA, CDR2 FQGNSA. The CDR3 totals 14 residues. CDR3 sequence reads: CASSFKLAGVEQYF. CDR3 DNA: TGTGCCAGCAGCTTTAAACTAGCGGGTGTCGAGCAGTACTTC.

This chain uses TRBV5-6 with TRBJ2-4; D is uncertain. Germline V gene lookup returns CDR1 SGHDT and CDR2 YYEEEE. Trimming shortened V by 4 bases and J by 0 bases, and 11 bases separated the two germline ends. This CDR3 contains 15 residues. CDR3 loop: CASSARLLAKNIQYF. The CDR3 nucleotides read TGTGCCAGCAGCGCTCGGCTGCTAGCCAAAAACATTCAGTACTTC.

CDR3: CASSEGGSTDTQYF. The CDR3 DNA is TGTGCCAGCAGTGAAGGGGGCAGCACAGATACGCAGTATTTT. This sequence joins TRBV2 and TRBJ2-3, with D perhaps TRBD1 (5 bases). Per germline, CDR1 SNHLY and CDR2 FYNNEI. The CDR3 length is 14 residues. Trimming stripped 1 base from V and 0 bases from J, with 5 bases between.

This chain joins TRBV11-2 and TRBJ1-6; 7 bases are shared with TRBD1. Per the germline V gene, CDR1 is SGHAT and CDR2 is FQNNGV. The CDR3 runs to 18 residues. Trimming took 5 bases from V and 0 from J; bases not matched to a gene: 10. The CDR3 is CASSQSPTGSSYNSPLHF. The CDR3 DNA reads TGTGCCAGCAGCCAATCCCCGACAGGGAGCTCCTATAATTCACCCCTCCACTTT.

The chain is built from TRBV14 and TRBJ2-6; 9 bases fit TRBD1. The CDR3 covers 18 residues. Germline values: CDR1 SGHDN, CDR2 FVKESK. Trimming took 5 bases from V and 0 from J; bases not matched to a gene: 8. This CDR3 is CASSAGTGLGSGANVLTF. CDR3 nucleotides: TGTGCCAGCAGCGCGGGGACAGGGTTAGGCTCTGGGGCCAACGTCCTGACTTTC.

The chain couples TRBV27 to TRBJ2-2; no reliable D call. This CDR3 is 15 amino acids long. Germline V lookup: CDR1 MNHEY, CDR2 SMNVEV (reference sequence). The ends were cut back, 7 bases at V and 4 bases at J, with 16 bases in the middle. CDR3 sequence (DNA): TGTGCCAGCAAGTTTCTCGGTGGTTCCACCGGGGAGCTGTTTTTT. The encoded protein is CASKFLGGSTGELFF.

This rearrangement joins TRBV2 to TRBJ1-2, with 7 nucleotides matching TRBD1. With V trimmed by 5 bases and J by 4 bases, 7 bases remained unmatched. The CDR3 length is 14 residues. The germline CDR1 and CDR2 sequences are SNHLY and FYNNEI. CDR3: CASSPRGRGYGYTF. The CDR3 region has the DNA TGTGCCAGCAGTCCTAGGGGGCGCGGCTATGGCTACACCTTC.

DNA for the CDR3: TGTGCCAGCAGCCCGCTCGGGGACTCTGGAAACACCATATATTTT. This codes for CASSPLGDSGNTIYF. V gene TRBV7-9 combines with J gene TRBJ1-3; D is ambiguous. Trimming pared 5 bases from V and 0 bases from J, leaving 11 bases between. CDR3 size: 15 residues. Germline loops: CDR1 SEHNR, CDR2 FQNEAQ (reference sequence).

This clone was observed a handful of times. The chain links TRBV5-4 to TRBJ1-4, with 12 bases fitting TRBD1. Germline lookup yields CDR1 SGHNT and CDR2 YYREEE (reference sequence). CDR3 size: 16 residues. V shed 4 bases and J 2 bases; nucleotides not matched to a gene: 3. CDR3 loop: CASSRDRGRTNEKLFF. The CDR3 coding sequence is TGTGCCAGCAGCCGGGACAGGGGGCGGACTAATGAAAAACTGTTTTTT. Complete variable domain (other parts from reference TRBV5-4 and TRBJ1-4): ETGVTQSPTHLIKTRGQQVTLRCSSQSGHNTVSWYQQALGQGPQFIFQYYREEENGRGNFPPRFSGLQFPNYSSELNVNALELDDSALYLCASSRDRGRTNEKLFFGSGTQLSVL.

About this clone: Within the sample, other DNA sequences also encode this same CDR3. The chain has TRBV18 and TRBJ2-1; D is uncertain. Per germline, CDR1 KGHSH and CDR2 LQKENI. The CDR3 length is 11 residues. Trimming shortened V by 3 bases and J by 6 bases, and 3 bases separated the two germline ends. CDR3 bases: TGTGCCAGCTCACCGGGCAATGAGCAGTTCTTC. Protein sequence: CASSPGNEQFF. Using reference TRBV18 and TRBJ2-1 for the parts outside the CDR3, the full variable domain is NAGVMQNPRHLVRRRGQEARLRCSPMKGHSHVYWYRQLPEEGLKFMVYLQKENIIDESGMPKERFSAEFPKEGPSILRIQQVVRGDSAAYFCASSPGNEQFFGPGTRLTVL.

The chain carries TRBV5-1 and TRBJ1-3; D not resolved. Germline lookup yields CDR1 SGHRS and CDR2 YFSETQ. V was pared by 10 bases and J by 0 bases, with 14 bases between. The CDR3 is 14 amino acids. The CDR3: CASRTALSGNTIYF. In nucleotides, the CDR3 is TGCGCCTCCCGGACCGCTCTCTCTGGAAACACCATATATTTT.

The V gene is TRBV5-6, the J gene TRBJ2-2, with 10 positions matching TRBD1. J lost 4 bases, V lost 2 bases, and 5 bases had no gene match. The CDR3 loop spans 16 amino acids. CDR1 is SGHDT, CDR2 YYEEEE, per germline. CDR3 sequence: CASSFRQGAGTGELFF. The CDR3 region has the DNA TGTGCCAGCAGCTTCCGACAGGGGGCAGGCACCGGGGAGCTGTTTTTT. Full variable domain (remainder filled in from reference TRBV5-6 and TRBJ2-2): DAGVTQSPTHLIKTRGQQVTLRCSPKSGHDTVSWYQQALGQGPQFIFQYYEEEERQRGNFPDRFSGHQFPNYSSELNVNALLLGDSALYLCASSFRQGAGTGELFFGEGSRLTVL.